The next 9 T cell receptor beta chains were all read from a single sample in a study of brain metastases from non-small cell lung cancer. Sequencing used immunoSEQ multiplex PCR; TCRdb keeps in-frame clones, though not all of them. The sample has over 1,500 clones; 80% to 90% are singletons. Input material: primary lung tumor tissue. The receptors originated from a donor aged 40 or older with non-small cell lung cancer.

The DNA of the CDR3 is TGTGCCAGCAGCTTAACGGCTAGCTTCACAGATACGCAGTATTTT. It specifies CASSLTASFTDTQYF. This chain links TRBV7-3 with TRBJ2-3, with a tentative D call TRBD2 (5 bases). This CDR3 has 15 amino acids. From germline, CDR1 is SGHTA and CDR2 FQGTGA. With 0 bases removed from V and 2 bases from J, the gap between germline ends came to 9 bases.

This chain uses TRBV7-8 with TRBJ2-5, with D possibly called TRBD1 or TRBD2 (6 bases each). Trimming pared 0 bases from V and 5 bases from J, leaving 16 bases between. CDR3 size: 16 residues. The germline gives CDR1 SGHVS, CDR2 FQNEAQ. The CDR3 DNA is TGTGCCAGCAGCTTAGCAGCGGTGAGGGGGGTGGAGACCCAGTACTTC. It codes for CASSLAAVRGVETQYF.

In its sample, this clone was seen a few times. The V gene is TRBV4-1, the J gene TRBJ1-4, with a possible D match to TRBD1 (6 bases). The CDR3 has 13 residues. Trimming removed 4 bases from V and 7 bases from J, with 10 bases in between. The germline V gene encodes CDR1 MGHRA and CDR2 YSYEKL. The CDR3 protein is CASSRRGAEKLFF. The CDR3 coding sequence is TGCGCCAGCAGCCGCCGGGGGGCTGAAAAACTGTTTTTT.

The chain recombines TRBV7-9 with TRBJ1-4; possibly TRBD1 for D (6 bases). The CDR3 has 15 amino acids. V was pared by 5 bases and J by 3 bases, with 13 bases between. From germline, CDR1 is SEHNR and CDR2 FQNEAQ (reference sequence). The CDR3 loop reads CASSPGQLANEKLFF. CDR3 coding DNA: TGTGCCAGCAGCCCCGGACAGCTAGCTAATGAAAAACTGTTTTTT. Combining the CDR3 with reference TRBV7-9 and TRBJ1-4 gives the whole variable domain DTGVSQNPRHKITKRGQNVTFRCDPISEHNRLYWYRQTLGQGPEFLTYFQNEAQLEKSRLLSDRFSAERPKGSFSTLEIQRTEQGDSAMYLCASSPGQLANEKLFFGSGTQLSVL.

The chain links TRBV30 to TRBJ1-5, with D maybe TRBD1 (5 bases). The V end was cut by 4 bases, the J end by 0 bases, with 13 bases between. The CDR3 has 15 amino acids. Germline V gene lookup returns CDR1 GTSNPN and CDR2 SVGIG (reference sequence). CDR3 loop: CAWTLGAASNQPQHF. The DNA for the CDR3 is TGTGCCTGGACCCTTGGGGCGGCTAGCAATCAGCCCCAGCATTTT. Supplemented by reference TRBV30 and TRBJ1-5, the full variable domain reads SQTIHQWPATLVQPVGSPLSLECTVEGTSNPNLYWYRQAAGRGLQLLFYSVGIGQISSEVPQNLSASRPQDRQFILSSKKLLLSDSGFYLCAWTLGAASNQPQHFGDGTRLSIL.

This clone was seen a handful of times. The rearrangement links TRBV5-6 to TRBJ2-5; D perhaps matches TRBD2 (6 bases). Trimming left V 5 bases short and J 4 bases short, with 12 bases between. The CDR3 is 13 residues long. In germline, CDR1 is SGHDT, CDR2 YYEEEE. This CDR3 is CASSAGSSETQYF. The CDR3 nucleotides read TGTGCCAGCAGTGCGGGGTCATCAGAGACCCAGTACTTC. Full variable domain (outside the CDR3, taken from reference TRBV5-6 and TRBJ2-5): DAGVTQSPTHLIKTRGQQVTLRCSPKSGHDTVSWYQQALGQGPQFIFQYYEEEERQRGNFPDRFSGHQFPNYSSELNVNALLLGDSALYLCASSAGSSETQYFGPGTRLLVL.

V usage is TRBV21-1 and J usage is TRBJ1-1; no check of the table's D call, TRBD1, against the DNA was made. TRBV21-1 is a pseudogene segment. The CDR3 consists of 15 residues. The CDR3 region is CASSTLTGGSTEAFF. The DNA for the CDR3 is TGTGCCAGCAGCACCCTGACAGGGGGAAGCACTGAAGCTTTCTTT.

The chain links TRBV10-3 to TRBJ1-2; D unclear. The ends were cut back, 6 bases at V and 8 bases at J, with 13 bases in the middle. Looked up from germline, CDR1 is ENHRY and CDR2 is SYGVKD. The CDR3 runs to 12 residues. CDR3 protein: CAIRSNSGGYTF. CDR3 DNA sequence: TGTGCCATCAGGTCGAACTCGGGAGGCTACACCTTC.

CDR3 bases: TGTGCCAGTAGTAACATGAGGCAGTCAGAGACCCAGTACTTC. Its protein product is CASSNMRQSETQYF. J is TRBJ2-5 and V is TRBV19; D is uncertain. V shed 4 bases and J shed 4 bases, with 13 bases lying between them. Germline V gene sequence: CDR1 LNHDA, CDR2 SQIVND (reference sequence). This CDR3 is 14 amino acids long.